The T cell receptor (beta chain) described here comes from a study of T cell responses to AZD1222 COVID-19 vaccine. Study-level information: Pooled in the analysis were second doses at about 4 or about 12 weeks. Overall study findings and caveats: Clonal diversity was possibly underestimated, and white British individuals and females predominated among donors. Dominant at 160-218 and 743-854, vaccine-associated CD4 TCRs also spanned spike. Nearly half of the spike-specific TCRs reportedly recognize variant regions that carry no mutations.

In germline, CDR1 is ENHRY, CDR2 SYGVKD. The CDR3 has 14 residues. J was trimmed by 0 bases and V by 6 bases; bases with no gene match: 5. The repertoire was sequenced with immunoSEQ multiplex PCR; TCRdb's copy has only in-frame clones and lacks some. Found here are approximately 170,000 clones, 80% to 95% of them singletons; the top ten hold approximately 4%. Regarding this clone: Its antigen is unidentified.

This sequence joins TRBV10-3 and TRBJ2-7; 7 bases agree with TRBD1. The TCR was taken from an adult in good health. The specimen comprised peripheral blood, sampled on day 0 of AZD1222 vaccination. The CDR3 nucleotides read TGTGCCATCAGGGCCGGGACAGACTCCTACGAGCAGTACTTC. The encoded protein is CAIRAGTDSYEQYF.